This T cell receptor beta chain emerged from a study of T cell responses to AZD1222 COVID-19 vaccine (dated by TCRdb to the early 2020s). Context from the whole study: TCR sequencing was performed for about 250 trial participants, of whom approximately 200 were given two doses of AZD1222 and roughly 25 were given two doses of MenACWY control vaccine. Enrollment into the trials was organized by age into subgroups of 18-55, 56-69 and 70-plus years, and those subgroups contained roughly 150, 30 and 60 TCR-sequenced participants, respectively. The research as a whole found: Reportedly, almost half of the unique spike-specific TCRs recognized epitopes lying outside the regions that are mutated in the B.1.351 and B.1.1.7 variants. In the small 56-69-year group, the increase in depth fell short of significance, most likely because of low power. Spike-specific TCR breadth and depth rose significantly after two AZD1222 doses compared with day 0 and with MenACWY recipients. Because no day 14 peak-response samples were available, repertoires were characterized only after the peak T cell response. Only five to seven AZD1222 recipients were SARS-CoV-2 seropositive at baseline, limiting conclusions about previously exposed vaccinees. Vaccine-associated CD4 TCRs spanned the whole spike protein, with dominant responses in regions 160-218 and 743-854. Most participants were white British and females outnumbered males, and the authors suggested that clonal diversity may have been underestimated.

The CDR3 covers 14 residues, taking in both the cysteine and the phenylalanine. Solely the CDR3 DNA is kept, with 42 bases framed from the first base. Germline trimming: 6 bases from V, 7 bases from J; junction bases outside gene matches: 7. The CDR1 and CDR2 encoded by the germline V gene are MDHEN and SYDVKM. The CDR3 regions of human TCRbeta chains were analyzed by immunosequencing. As for the authors' bioinformatics: TCRs in the repertoires were matched against a reference library of SARS-CoV-2-specific TCRs that had been generated with the MIRA antigen-specificity platform. Breadth was defined as the fraction of unique TCRs that were SARS-CoV-2-associated, and depth was defined as the fraction of total T cells that were SARS-CoV-2-associated. Using the MIRA data, every spike-specific TCR was mapped to the spike region that the TCR reacted to and assigned to either a CD4 or a CD8 class. Log10-transformed breadth and depth values were compared by one-way ANOVA with Sidak's multiple comparisons tests. The clones in this table, taken by TCRdb from immuneACCESS, are in-frame only. Not every clone is retained; where verified, under half of the shortfall comes from an unresolved V gene, and the cause of the rest is unknown. The V and J calls and clone size come from that table; D and trimming were worked out from the DNA. The sample has 90,000 to 120,000 clones on record, 92% of them singletons. 8% to 10% of the sample rests with the top ten.

In regard to this clone: Its antigen specificity is not known. Base qualities are missing; no much larger clone stands one base away.

Per the publication, the time point label means: about 28 days (+/-7) after the second vaccine dose. AZD1222 recipients with second doses at about 4 weeks or about 12 weeks were pooled, because spike-specific TCR depth and breadth did not differ between schedules. The vaccinee samples were drawn from two UK trials, COV001 and COV002, one of which was a single-blind randomized controlled phase 2/3 trial testing AZD1222 (ChAdOx1 nCoV-19) in healthy adults. For TCRbeta chain sequencing, PBMC samples from trial participants were taken at day 0 and at day 28 after the second dose. This receptor chain uses TRBV28 and TRBJ2-2, with 8 bases matching TRBD1. This TCR was recovered from an adult who received the AZD1222 COVID-19 vaccine. The sample was peripheral blood, taken 28 days after the second AZD1222 dose. CDR3 protein: CASRWTGLNGELFF. The bases read TGTGCCAGCAGGTGGACAGGGCTCAACGGGGAGCTGTTTTTT.